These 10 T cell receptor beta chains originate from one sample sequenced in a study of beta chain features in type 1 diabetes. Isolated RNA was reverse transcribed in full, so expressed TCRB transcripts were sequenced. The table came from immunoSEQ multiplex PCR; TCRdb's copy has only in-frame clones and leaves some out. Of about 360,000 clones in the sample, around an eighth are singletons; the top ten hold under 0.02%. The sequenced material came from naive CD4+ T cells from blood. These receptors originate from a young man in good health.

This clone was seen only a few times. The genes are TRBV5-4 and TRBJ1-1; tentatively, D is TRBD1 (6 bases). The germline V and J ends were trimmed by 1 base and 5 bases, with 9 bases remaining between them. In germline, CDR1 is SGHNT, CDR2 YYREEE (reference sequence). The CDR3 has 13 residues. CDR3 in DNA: TGTGCCAGCAGCTTGACAGGGAAAACTGAAGCTTTCTTT. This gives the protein CASSLTGKTEAFF.

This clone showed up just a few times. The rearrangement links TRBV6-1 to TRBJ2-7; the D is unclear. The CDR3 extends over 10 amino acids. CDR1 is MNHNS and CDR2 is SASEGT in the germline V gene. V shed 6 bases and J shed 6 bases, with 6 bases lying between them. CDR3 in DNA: TGTGCCAGCAGCTACGGCGAGCAGTACTTC. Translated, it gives CASSYGEQYF.

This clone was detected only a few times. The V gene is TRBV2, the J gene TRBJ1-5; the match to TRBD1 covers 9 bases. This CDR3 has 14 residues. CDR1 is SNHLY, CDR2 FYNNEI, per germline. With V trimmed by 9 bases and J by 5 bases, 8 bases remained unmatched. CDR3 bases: TGTGCCAGAACCCGGGACAGGGCCCATCAGCCCCAGCATTTT. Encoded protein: CARTRDRAHQPQHF.

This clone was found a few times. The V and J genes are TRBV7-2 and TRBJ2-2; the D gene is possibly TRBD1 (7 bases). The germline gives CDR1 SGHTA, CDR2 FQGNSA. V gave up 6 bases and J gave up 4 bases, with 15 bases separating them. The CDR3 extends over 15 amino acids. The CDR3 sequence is CASRTDRRVTGELFF. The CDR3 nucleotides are TGTGCCAGCAGGACGGACAGGAGGGTCACCGGGGAGCTGTTTTTT.

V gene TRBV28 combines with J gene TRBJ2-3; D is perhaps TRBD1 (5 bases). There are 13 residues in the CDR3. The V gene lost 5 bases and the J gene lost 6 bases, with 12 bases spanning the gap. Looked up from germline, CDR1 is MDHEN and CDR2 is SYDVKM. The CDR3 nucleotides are TGTGCCAGCAGTGCTGCACAGGCCGATACGCAGTATTTT. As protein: CASSAAQADTQYF.

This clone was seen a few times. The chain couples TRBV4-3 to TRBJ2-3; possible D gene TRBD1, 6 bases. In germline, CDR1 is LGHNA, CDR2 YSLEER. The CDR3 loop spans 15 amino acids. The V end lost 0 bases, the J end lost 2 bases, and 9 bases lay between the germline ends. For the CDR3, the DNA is TGCGCCAGCAGCCAAGATTACAGGGCCACAGATACGCAGTATTTT. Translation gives CASSQDYRATDTQYF.

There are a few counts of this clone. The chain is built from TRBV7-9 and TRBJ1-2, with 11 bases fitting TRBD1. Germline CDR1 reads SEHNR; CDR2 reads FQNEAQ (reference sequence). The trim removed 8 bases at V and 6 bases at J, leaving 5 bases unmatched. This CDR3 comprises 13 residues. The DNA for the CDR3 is TGTGCCAGCTCGGGACAGGGGGGGGATGGCTACACCTTC. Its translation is CASSGQGGDGYTF.

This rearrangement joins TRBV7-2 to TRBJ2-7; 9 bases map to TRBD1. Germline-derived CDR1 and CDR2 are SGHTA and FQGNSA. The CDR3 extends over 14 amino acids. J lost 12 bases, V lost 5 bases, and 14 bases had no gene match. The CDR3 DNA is TGTGCCAGCAGCCGGGGACAGGGTGGCGAGCGACGGTACTTC. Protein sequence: CASSRGQGGERRYF.

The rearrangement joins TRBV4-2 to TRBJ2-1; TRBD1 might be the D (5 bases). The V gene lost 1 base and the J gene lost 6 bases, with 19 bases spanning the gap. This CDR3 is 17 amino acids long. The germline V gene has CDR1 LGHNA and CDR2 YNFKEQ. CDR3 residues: CASSQGTSMQGSNEQFF. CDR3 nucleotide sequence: TGTGCCAGCAGCCAAGGTACGAGCATGCAGGGCTCCAATGAGCAGTTCTTC.

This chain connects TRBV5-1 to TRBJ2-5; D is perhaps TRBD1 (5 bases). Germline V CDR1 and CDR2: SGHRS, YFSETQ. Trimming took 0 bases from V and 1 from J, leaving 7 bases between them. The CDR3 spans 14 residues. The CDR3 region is CASSLGQRQETQYF. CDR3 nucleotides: TGCGCCAGCAGCTTGGGACAGCGCCAAGAGACCCAGTACTTC.